Shown below are 22 T cell receptor beta chains from a single sample sequenced in a study of blood T cell repertoires in COVID-19. This table comes from immunoSEQ multiplex PCR, and its TCRdb copy is limited to in-frame clones, with some not included. The table lists 25,000 to 30,000 clones, 75% to 90% of them singletons. Specimen: peripheral blood. All receptors come from a woman of 80 years or more with COVID-19, enrolled during active disease.

V usage is TRBV19 and J usage is TRBJ2-3; 13 nucleotides agree with TRBD2. This CDR3 comprises 15 residues. The V and J ends lost 6 bases and 4 bases, in that order; junction bases with no gene match: 4. CDR1 is LNHDA, CDR2 SQIVND, per germline (reference sequence). For the CDR3, the DNA is TGTGCCAGTAGCTGGACTAGCGGGGGAGCAGATACGCAGTATTTT. It translates to CASSWTSGGADTQYF.

This clone was observed a handful of times. The chain uses TRBV5-1 and TRBJ2-3, with D perhaps matching TRBD2 (5 bases). The CDR3 contains 14 residues. Germline V gene lookup returns CDR1 SGHRS and CDR2 YFSETQ. V shed 2 bases and J shed 4 bases, with 11 bases lying between them. CDR3 sequence (DNA): TGCGCCAGCAGCTTCGGTGGCGGGCCAGATACGCAGTATTTT. Its translation: CASSFGGGPDTQYF.

The chain couples TRBV7-2 to TRBJ1-2, with TRBD1 matching over 7 bases. Germline V CDR1 and CDR2: SGHTA, FQGNSA. After removal of 5 bases from V and 7 bases from J, the junction contained 13 bases not matched to a gene. The CDR3 has 15 amino acids. The CDR3 sequence is CASSEGATGRIGYTF. In nucleotides, the CDR3 is TGTGCCAGCAGCGAAGGGGCGACAGGGAGGATTGGCTACACCTTC.

The chain uses TRBV5-1 and TRBJ2-3; weak D call: TRBD1 (6 bases). This CDR3 has 14 amino acids. V lost 5 bases and J 3 bases, leaving 13 bases between the germline ends. The V gene's germline CDR1 is SGHRS and CDR2 YFSETQ. CDR3 protein: CASRARTVTDTQYF. CDR3 DNA: TGCGCCAGCAGGGCCAGGACAGTGACAGATACGCAGTATTTT. Using reference TRBV5-1 and TRBJ2-3 for the parts outside the CDR3, the full variable domain is KAGVTQTPRYLIKTRGQQVTLSCSPISGHRSVSWYQQTPGQGLQFLFEYFSETQRNKGNFPGRFSGRQFSNSRSEMNVSTLELGDSALYLCASRARTVTDTQYFGPGTRLTVL.

The gene calls are TRBV7-8 and TRBJ2-1; TRBD2 might be the D (6 bases). Per the germline V gene, CDR1 is SGHVS and CDR2 is FQNEAQ. V lost 4 bases to trimming and J lost 7 bases, with 11 bases between them. The CDR3 is 13 amino acids. The CDR3 is CASSSGTANEQFF. The CDR3 region has the DNA TGTGCCAGCAGCTCTGGGACTGCTAATGAGCAGTTCTTC.

V usage is TRBV30 and J usage is TRBJ1-2, with D perhaps TRBD1 (5 bases). Trimming removed 3 bases at V and 0 bases at J, with 8 bases between. Germline V CDR1 and CDR2: GTSNPN, SVGIG (reference sequence). The CDR3 loop spans 13 amino acids. CDR3 residues: CAWRAGTNYGYTF. The CDR3 bases are TGTGCCTGGAGGGCAGGGACTAACTATGGCTACACCTTC.

This clone has a single count. The chain joins TRBV6-6 to TRBJ1-5; TRBD1 matches at 7 bases. From germline, CDR1 is MNHNY and CDR2 SVGAGI (reference sequence). The length of the CDR3 is 14 residues. V shed 6 bases, J shed 3 bases, and the junction held 5 bases outside the gene matches. The CDR3 region is CASRSDRDNQPQHF. The DNA for the CDR3 is TGTGCCAGCAGGTCTGACAGGGACAATCAGCCCCAGCATTTT.

J is TRBJ2-3 and V is TRBV4-1; D unresolved. V lost 2 bases and J 1 base, leaving 4 bases between the germline ends. CDR3 length equals 13 residues. Germline lookup yields CDR1 MGHRA and CDR2 YSYEKL. The CDR3 region has the DNA TGCGCCAGCAGCCAACGGGGCACAGATACGCAGTATTTT. This sequence encodes CASSQRGTDTQYF.

V and J are TRBV30 and TRBJ1-1; TRBD1 is a possible D gene (6 bases). The V gene lost 1 base and the J gene lost 6 bases, with 9 bases spanning the gap. This CDR3 has 12 amino acids. The germline V gene encodes CDR1 GTSNPN and CDR2 SVGIG (reference sequence). CDR3 DNA: TGTGCCTGGAGTGGTGGACAGCCTGAAGCTTTCTTT. It specifies CAWSGGQPEAFF.

This chain uses TRBV2 with TRBJ1-1; 8 positions match TRBD1. J lost 5 bases, V lost 4 bases, and 6 bases had no gene match. Germline V gives CDR1 SNHLY, CDR2 FYNNEI. This CDR3 comprises 14 residues. CDR3 loop: CASSVARTGTEAFF. The CDR3, as DNA: TGTGCCAGCAGTGTAGCCCGGACAGGGACTGAAGCTTTCTTT.

The CDR3: CASGLRLGSGELFF. CDR3 DNA: TGTGCTAGTGGTTTGAGACTAGGATCCGGGGAGCTGTTTTTT. The chain carries TRBV12-5 and TRBJ2-2, with D tentatively TRBD2 (6 bases). The CDR3 has 14 residues. The germline CDR1 and CDR2 sequences are LGHNT and FRNRAP. V lost 2 bases, J lost 6 bases, and 10 bases lay in between.

The chain links TRBV6-5 to TRBJ2-1; 15 bases fit TRBD2. V trimming: 4 bases; J trimming: 7 bases; junction bases outside the gene matches: 5. The CDR3 has 16 amino acids. Germline assignment: CDR1 MNHEY and CDR2 SVGAGI. In DNA form, the CDR3 reads TGTGCCAGCAGTTGGGGACTAGCGGGGGGCGGAAATGAGCAGTTCTTC. Its translation: CASSWGLAGGGNEQFF.

V usage is TRBV2 and J usage is TRBJ2-5, with TRBD1 matching 11 bases. Germline V gene data show CDR1 as SNHLY and CDR2 as FYNNEI. Losses at the gene ends were 4 bases for V and 5 bases for J; bases not matched to a gene: 3. The CDR3 consists of 14 residues. The CDR3 region is CASSGTGGRETQYF. The CDR3 DNA reads TGTGCCAGCAGTGGGACAGGGGGCAGGGAGACCCAGTACTTC.

This chain joins TRBV29-1 and TRBJ2-5, with D hard to call. The length of the CDR3 is 13 residues. CDR1 is SQVTM, CDR2 ANQGSEA, per germline. The V and J ends lost 0 bases and 4 bases respectively, with 9 bases between them. DNA for the CDR3: TGCAGCGTTGAAGAGGTATCCAGAGAGACCCAGTACTTC. Translation: CSVEEVSRETQYF.

V and J are TRBV7-8 and TRBJ1-2, with 8 bases that match TRBD1. Germline lookup yields CDR1 SGHVS and CDR2 FQNEAQ. CDR3 length equals 14 residues. V lost 7 bases, J lost 8 bases, and 12 bases stayed unmatched. DNA for the CDR3: TGTGCCAGCAAGCCCCCCCCAGGGGGCGCGGGCTACACCTTC. Protein sequence: CASKPPPGGAGYTF.

The chain employs TRBV10-2 and TRBJ1-5, with TRBD1 matching over 7 bases. After removal of 5 bases from V and 0 bases from J, the junction contained 4 bases not matched to a gene. There are 15 residues in the CDR3. From germline, CDR1 is WSHSY and CDR2 SAAADI. The CDR3 region has the DNA TGCGCCAGCAGTCTGGACAGGATTAGCAATCAGCCCCAGCATTTT. Encoded protein: CASSLDRISNQPQHF.

The CDR3 region has the DNA TGTGCCAGCAGCCCCCCTAAAGGGGCCAGGGTCCCTCTTAACAATGAGCAGTTCTTC. It specifies CASSPPKGARVPLNNEQFF. V is TRBV7-9 and J is TRBJ2-1; a possible D gene is TRBD1 (5 bases). The CDR3 length is 19 residues. The V gene's germline CDR1 is SEHNR and CDR2 FQNEAQ (reference sequence). V lost 5 bases and J 5 bases, leaving 28 bases between the germline ends.

The rearrangement joins TRBV10-1 to TRBJ2-7, with TRBD2 matching 11 bases. J was trimmed by 7 bases and V by 4 bases; bases with no gene match: 12. The CDR3 has 16 residues. Germline CDR1 and CDR2: WNHNN and SYGVQD (reference sequence). This CDR3 reads CASSAGTSGARGEQYF. The CDR3 DNA follows: TGCGCCAGCAGTGCCGGGACTAGCGGAGCCAGGGGGGAGCAGTACTTC.

V and J are TRBV7-2 and TRBJ1-4; 7 nucleotides line up with TRBD1. Germline CDR1 reads SGHTA; CDR2 reads FQGNSA. The J segment lost 3 bases and the V segment lost 1 base, leaving 2 bases of the junction unmatched. This CDR3 region has 15 residues. The CDR3 here is CASSLEGAANEKLFF. The CDR3 nucleotides are TGTGCCAGCAGCTTAGAGGGGGCGGCTAATGAAAAACTGTTTTTT.

The chain uses TRBV5-1 and TRBJ2-1; TRBD1 is a possible D gene (6 bases). Per the germline V gene, CDR1 is SGHRS and CDR2 is YFSETQ. This CDR3 region has 15 residues. Trimming stripped 3 bases from V and 4 bases from J, with 14 bases between. CDR3 region: CASSSGTQSYNEQFF. The CDR3 bases are TGCGCCAGCAGCTCCGGGACACAAAGTTACAATGAGCAGTTCTTC. Full variable domain (rest looked up from reference TRBV5-1 and TRBJ2-1): KAGVTQTPRYLIKTRGQQVTLSCSPISGHRSVSWYQQTPGQGLQFLFEYFSETQRNKGNFPGRFSGRQFSNSRSEMNVSTLELGDSALYLCASSSGTQSYNEQFFGPGTRLTVL.

The chain links TRBV18 to TRBJ2-7; a possible D gene is TRBD1 (6 bases). Trimming left V 1 base short and J 7 bases short, with 17 bases between. The germline V gene encodes CDR1 KGHSH and CDR2 LQKENI. The CDR3 loop spans 15 amino acids. This CDR3 is CASSPLSDSLVEQYF. CDR3 in DNA: TGTGCCAGCTCACCACTATCGGACAGCTTGGTGGAGCAGTACTTC.

The chain has TRBV5-4 and TRBJ1-2; no firm D call. CDR1 is SGHNT, CDR2 YYREEE, per germline (reference sequence). The V end lost 4 bases, the J end lost 5 bases, and 12 bases lay between the germline ends. This CDR3 has 13 amino acids. DNA for the CDR3: TGTGCCAGCAGCCGGACGAGCGGATATGGCTACACCTTC. Translating gives CASSRTSGYGYTF. Full variable domain (remainder filled in from reference TRBV5-4 and TRBJ1-2): ETGVTQSPTHLIKTRGQQVTLRCSSQSGHNTVSWYQQALGQGPQFIFQYYREEENGRGNFPPRFSGLQFPNYSSELNVNALELDDSALYLCASSRTSGYGYTFGSGTRLTVV.